A single sample gave rise to the 30 T cell receptor beta chains below, sequenced in a study of beta chain features in type 1 diabetes. Investigators reverse transcribed all isolated RNA, so they sequenced expressed TCRB transcripts. Measured with immunoSEQ multiplex PCR; TCRdb has only the in-frame clones, and not every one. Of 500,000 to 700,000 clones in the sample, 15% to 18% were seen once. Specimen: naive CD4+ T cells from blood. The source is a man between 18 and 35 years old in good health.

This chain links TRBV5-4 with TRBJ2-5; TRBD1 agrees at 10 bases. CDR3 length: 15 residues. The ends lost 4 bases at V and 5 bases at J; junction bases unmatched: 8. From germline, CDR1 is SGHNT and CDR2 YYREEE (reference sequence). The CDR3 sequence: CASSPGGTGAETQYF. In DNA, the CDR3 is TGTGCCAGCAGCCCGGGAGGGACAGGGGCGGAGACCCAGTACTTC.

The rearrangement joins TRBV7-9 to TRBJ1-3; no reliable D call. The CDR3 runs to 16 residues. Trimming pared 1 base from V and 4 bases from J, leaving 14 bases between. In germline, CDR1 is SEHNR, CDR2 FQNEAQ (reference sequence). CDR3: CASSLGGPGAGNTIYF. The CDR3, as DNA: TGTGCCAGCAGCTTAGGCGGGCCAGGAGCGGGAAACACCATATATTTT. Combining the CDR3 with reference TRBV7-9 and TRBJ1-3 gives the whole variable domain DTGVSQNPRHKITKRGQNVTFRCDPISEHNRLYWYRQTLGQGPEFLTYFQNEAQLEKSRLLSDRFSAERPKGSFSTLEIQRTEQGDSAMYLCASSLGGPGAGNTIYFGEGSWLTVV.

This clone appeared a few times. V usage is TRBV28 and J usage is TRBJ2-7; D unresolved. The ends were cut back, 6 bases at V and 3 bases at J, with 18 bases in the middle. The CDR3 spans 15 residues. CDR1 MDHEN and CDR2 SYDVKM come from the germline V gene. This CDR3 reads CASSPLGTAHYEQYF. CDR3 coding DNA: TGTGCCAGCAGCCCCCTTGGAACGGCACACTACGAGCAGTACTTC.

The gene calls are TRBV18 and TRBJ1-1; D unclear. Per the germline V gene, CDR1 is KGHSH and CDR2 is LQKENI. This CDR3 has 16 amino acids. V lost 5 bases and J 0 bases, leaving 16 bases between the germline ends. The CDR3 coding sequence is TGTGCCAGCTCATCCCGGAGGGCTGACATGAACACTGAAGCTTTCTTT. Translated, it gives CASSSRRADMNTEAFF. Full variable domain (outside the CDR3, taken from reference TRBV18 and TRBJ1-1): NAGVMQNPRHLVRRRGQEARLRCSPMKGHSHVYWYRQLPEEGLKFMVYLQKENIIDESGMPKERFSAEFPKEGPSILRIQQVVRGDSAAYFCASSSRRADMNTEAFFGQGTRLTVV.

The chain has TRBV20-1 and TRBJ2-4; D call uncertain. Germline lookup yields CDR1 DFQATT and CDR2 SNEGSKA (reference sequence). The V and J ends lost 8 bases and 0 bases respectively, with 5 bases between them. There are 11 residues in the CDR3. The CDR3 nucleotides read TGCAGTCCCATAGCCAAAAACATTCAGTACTTC. It is translated as CSPIAKNIQYF.

This sequence joins TRBV11-3 and TRBJ2-7; 8 bases match TRBD1. The V gene end was trimmed by 5 bases and the J gene end by 2 bases; junction bases not matched to a gene: 11. There are 16 residues in the CDR3. Germline loops: CDR1 SGHNT, CDR2 YENEEA. The CDR3 DNA sequence: TGTGCCAGCAGCCCGAGCCCCGACAGGGGACCCTACGAGCAGTACTTC. Amino acids: CASSPSPDRGPYEQYF.

This clone was seen more than once but under ten times. The chain couples TRBV28 to TRBJ2-2; TRBD2 agrees at 13 bases. CDR1 and CDR2 from the germline V gene are MDHEN and SYDVKM. The CDR3 is 16 amino acids. J lost 5 bases, V lost 7 bases, and 7 bases had no gene match. The CDR3 loop is CASTRTSGSGTGELFF. The CDR3 DNA follows: TGTGCCAGCACCAGGACTAGCGGGAGCGGAACCGGGGAGCTGTTTTTT.

V usage is TRBV7-2 and J usage is TRBJ1-1; 12 bases agree with TRBD1. The germline V gene has CDR1 SGHTA and CDR2 FQGNSA. V lost 5 bases to trimming and J lost 4 bases; unmatched junction nucleotides: 5. This CDR3 spans 15 amino acids. The CDR3 reads CASSAGQGALTEAFF. For the CDR3, the DNA is TGTGCCAGCAGCGCGGGACAGGGGGCGCTCACTGAAGCTTTCTTT.

DNA of the CDR3: TGTGCCAGCAGCCAAGAGAGGTGGGGATACGAGCAGTACTTC. It encodes CASSQERWGYEQYF. The chain uses TRBV14 and TRBJ2-7; D uncertain. Trimming took off 0 bases at V and 4 bases at J, with 10 bases between the two ends. The germline CDR1 and CDR2 sequences are SGHDN and FVKESK. The CDR3 consists of 14 residues. Drawing the rest from reference TRBV14 and TRBJ2-7, the complete variable domain is EAGVTQFPSHSVIEKGQTVTLRCDPISGHDNLYWYRRVMGKEIKFLLHFVKESKQDESGMPNNRFLAERTGGTYSTLKVQPAELEDSGVYFCASSQERWGYEQYFGPGTRLTVT.

The sample holds a few counts of this clone. The rearrangement uses TRBV6-5 and TRBJ1-3, with D tentatively TRBD1 (5 bases). The CDR3 is made up of 16 amino acids. CDR1 is MNHEY and CDR2 is SVGAGI in the germline V gene. The V end was cut by 0 bases, the J end by 0 bases, with 9 bases between. CDR3 nucleotides: TGTGCCAGCAGTTACTCGGGGCAGTCCTCTGGAAACACCATATATTTT. This encodes CASSYSGQSSGNTIYF.

The chain combines TRBV30 with TRBJ1-1; maybe TRBD1 (5 bases). Deletions cut 0 bases from V and 1 base from J, with 9 bases between. In germline, CDR1 is GTSNPN, CDR2 SVGIG (reference sequence). This CDR3 has 14 amino acids. The CDR3: CAWSVGRGNTEAFF. CDR3 nucleotides: TGTGCCTGGAGTGTGGGGCGGGGGAACACTGAAGCTTTCTTT.

This clone was detected only a few times. The chain links TRBV4-1 to TRBJ2-3; 9 bases are a match to TRBD1. V shed 3 bases, J shed 15 bases, and the junction held 7 bases outside the gene matches. The length of the CDR3 is 12 residues. Germline assignment: CDR1 MGHRA and CDR2 YSYEKL. In DNA, the CDR3 is TGCGCCAGCAGCCAGTTACAGGGGGCGCGTTATTTT. Translating it yields CASSQLQGARYF.

As to this clone: Other DNA sequences from this sample encode an identical CDR3 as well. The chain has TRBV27 and TRBJ2-6, with D unclear. The V gene lost 3 bases and the J gene lost 0 bases, with 6 bases spanning the gap. This CDR3 is 15 amino acids long. In germline, CDR1 is MNHEY, CDR2 SMNVEV (reference sequence). In DNA form, the CDR3 reads TGTGCCAGCAGTTTCAGCAGCTCTGGGGCCAACGTCCTGACTTTC. This translates into CASSFSSSGANVLTF.

The CDR3 region is CASSQSKENSAKNIQYF. For the CDR3, the DNA is TGCGCCAGCAGTCAATCAAAAGAGAATTCCGCCAAAAACATTCAGTACTTC. The chain has TRBV23-1 and TRBJ2-4; D call uncertain. TRBV23-1 is designated an ORF whose function remains uncertain. Trimming stripped 0 bases from V and 1 base from J, with 13 bases between. The CDR3 consists of 17 residues.

V and J are TRBV20-1 and TRBJ2-7, with D hard to call. Trimming removed 7 bases from V and 2 bases from J, with 9 bases in between. The V gene's germline CDR1 is DFQATT and CDR2 SNEGSKA (reference sequence). The CDR3 is 11 residues long. CDR3 loop: CSGLITYEQYF. CDR3 bases: TGCAGTGGACTGATAACCTACGAGCAGTACTTC.

This clone was found a few times. Other DNA sequences from this sample encode an identical CDR3 as well. The chain is built from TRBV29-1 and TRBJ1-5; D is uncertain. Trimming took off 5 bases at V and 2 bases at J, with 7 bases between the two ends. Per germline, CDR1 SQVTM and CDR2 ANQGSEA. The CDR3 is 12 residues long. The chain's CDR3 is CSVREGNQPQHF. The CDR3, as DNA: TGCAGCGTTAGGGAGGGCAATCAGCCCCAGCATTTT.

The chain recombines TRBV28 with TRBJ2-3; no clear D gene. Trimming pared 5 bases from V and 0 bases from J, leaving 6 bases between. CDR3 length: 13 residues. CDR1 and CDR2 (germline): MDHEN, SYDVKM. DNA for the CDR3: TGTGCCAGCAGTGATCCTAGCACAGATACGCAGTATTTT. It yields the protein CASSDPSTDTQYF.

The rearrangement joins TRBV7-3 to TRBJ1-1; TRBD1 matches at 7 bases. This CDR3 spans 15 amino acids. The junction had 2 bases not matched to a gene; V was cut back by 0 bases and J by 1 base. CDR1 and CDR2 from the germline V gene are SGHTA and FQGTGA. The DNA for the CDR3 is TGTGCCAGCAGCTTAACCCGGGACAGGAACACTGAAGCTTTCTTT. As protein: CASSLTRDRNTEAFF. The variable domain in full, with the rest retrieved from reference TRBV7-3 and TRBJ1-1, is GAGVSQTPSNKVTEKGKYVELRCDPISGHTALYWYRQSLGQGPEFLIYFQGTGAADDSGLPNDRFFAVRPEGSVSTLKIQRTERGDSAVYLCASSLTRDRNTEAFFGQGTRLTVV.

This clone was found a few times. The chain joins TRBV5-1 to TRBJ1-1; 7 bases map to TRBD1. The CDR3 runs to 13 residues. J gave up 3 bases and V 10 bases, and 9 bases lay outside the gene matches. CDR1 and CDR2 from the germline V gene are SGHRS and YFSETQ. CDR3 loop: CASRQGEYTEAFF. The CDR3 DNA is TGCGCCTCCCGGCAGGGGGAGTACACTGAAGCTTTCTTT.

This clone has a handful of counts. The V gene is TRBV9, the J gene TRBJ1-1, with D perhaps matching TRBD1 (5 bases). Trimming shortened V by 0 bases and J by 5 bases, and 14 bases separated the two germline ends. Germline CDR1 and CDR2: SGDLS and YYNGEE. This CDR3 comprises 15 residues. Written as DNA, the CDR3 is TGTGCCAGCAGCGTAGGGGGCGCAGGAGGGACTGAAGCTTTCTTT. This translates into CASSVGGAGGTEAFF. The full variable domain, rest sourced from reference TRBV9 and TRBJ1-1, is DSGVTQTPKHLITATGQRVTLRCSPRSGDLSVYWYQQSLDQGLQFLIQYYNGEERAKGNILERFSAQQFPDLHSELNLSSLELGDSALYFCASSVGGAGGTEAFFGQGTRLTVV.

The table lists this clone with a few counts. The chain carries TRBV5-4 and TRBJ1-1; D gene unclear. The CDR3 runs to 14 residues. The V and J ends lost 6 bases and 11 bases respectively, with 23 bases between them. The germline gives CDR1 SGHNT, CDR2 YYREEE (reference sequence). The CDR3 spells CASTFRPEVGRAFF. CDR3 in DNA: TGTGCCAGCACCTTCCGGCCTGAGGTTGGGCGGGCTTTCTTT. Together with reference TRBV5-4 and TRBJ1-1, the CDR3 gives the full variable domain: ETGVTQSPTHLIKTRGQQVTLRCSSQSGHNTVSWYQQALGQGPQFIFQYYREEENGRGNFPPRFSGLQFPNYSSELNVNALELDDSALYLCASTFRPEVGRAFFGQGTRLTVV.

This clone was counted a few times. In the same sample, other DNA sequences code for this CDR3. J is TRBJ1-2 and V is TRBV7-2, with D hard to call. V was clipped by 3 bases and J by 4 bases, with 6 bases between them. CDR1 is SGHTA and CDR2 is FQGNSA in the germline V gene. The CDR3 spans 12 residues. The CDR3 loop is CASSLGVYGYTF. CDR3 bases: TGTGCCAGCAGCTTGGGAGTCTATGGCTACACCTTC.

The V call is TRBV5-4, the J call TRBJ2-7; TRBD1 agrees at 7 bases. The ends lost 4 bases at V and 4 bases at J; junction bases unmatched: 11. Germline-derived CDR1 and CDR2 are SGHNT and YYREEE (reference sequence). CDR3 length: 15 amino acids. CDR3 protein: CASSGPGTELYEQYF. The CDR3 DNA sequence: TGTGCCAGCAGCGGACCAGGGACAGAACTGTACGAGCAGTACTTC. Filled out from reference TRBV5-4 and TRBJ2-7, the complete variable domain reads ETGVTQSPTHLIKTRGQQVTLRCSSQSGHNTVSWYQQALGQGPQFIFQYYREEENGRGNFPPRFSGLQFPNYSSELNVNALELDDSALYLCASSGPGTELYEQYFGPGTRLTVT.

This sequence joins TRBV5-1 and TRBJ2-5; 10 bases line up with TRBD2. Trimming at V came to 7 bases and at J to 5 bases, leaving 11 bases not matched to a gene. This CDR3 region has 15 residues. Germline loops: CDR1 SGHRS, CDR2 YFSETQ. In DNA, the CDR3 is TGCGCCAGCTCCCAAGTAGCGGGAGGAGGGGAGACCCAGTACTTC. The encoded protein is CASSQVAGGGETQYF.

The chain combines TRBV23-1 with TRBJ1-1; D gene ambiguous. TRBV23-1 is reported as an ORF; its role is uncertain. The CDR3 sequence is 15 residues long. The V end was cut by 4 bases, the J end by 1 base, with 13 bases between. DNA of the CDR3: TGCGCCAGCAGTCCCCCGACGGGCCCGAACACTGAAGCTTTCTTT. Its protein is CASSPPTGPNTEAFF.

As DNA, the CDR3 is TGTGCCAGCAGCGGCGTCTTGCAGGGCCGAAGCACCATATATTTT. Translated, it gives CASSGVLQGRSTIYF. The chain couples TRBV9 to TRBJ1-3; possibly TRBD1 for D (5 bases). The CDR3 spans 15 residues. In germline, CDR1 is SGDLS, CDR2 YYNGEE. The ends were cut back, 3 bases at V and 9 bases at J, with 19 bases in the middle.

The chain carries TRBV11-2 and TRBJ2-3; 7 bases are shared with TRBD2. V dropped 7 bases and J dropped 3; count of bases not matched to a gene: 10. This CDR3 has 15 residues. CDR1 is SGHAT, CDR2 FQNNGV, per germline. CDR3: CASTSGGGLTDTQYF. The DNA for the CDR3 is TGTGCCAGCACCTCGGGGGGAGGGCTAACAGATACGCAGTATTTT.

This clone was counted only a few times. V is TRBV5-4 and J is TRBJ2-3, with 8 bases identical to TRBD2. The germline V gene encodes CDR1 SGHNT and CDR2 YYREEE (reference sequence). V lost 2 bases, J lost 0 bases, and 5 bases stayed unmatched. This CDR3 spans 16 amino acids. Here the CDR3 reads CASSFQLAVSTDTQYF. The CDR3 DNA reads as TGTGCCAGCAGCTTCCAACTAGCGGTTAGCACAGATACGCAGTATTTT.

This chain connects TRBV11-2 to TRBJ1-6; D is ambiguous. Germline values: CDR1 SGHAT, CDR2 FQNNGV. The V and J ends lost 0 bases and 6 bases respectively, with 6 bases between them. This CDR3 comprises 14 residues. CDR3 nucleotide sequence: TGTGCCAGCAGCTTAGAAGGGAGTAATTCACCCCTCCACTTT. Translation: CASSLEGSNSPLHF. Together with reference TRBV11-2 and TRBJ1-6, the CDR3 gives the full variable domain: EAGVAQSPRYKIIEKRQSVAFWCNPISGHATLYWYQQILGQGPKLLIQFQNNGVVDDSQLPKDRFSAERLKGVDSTLKIQPAKLEDSAVYLCASSLEGSNSPLHFGNGTRLTVT.

The rearrangement joins TRBV2 to TRBJ2-5; 7 bases match TRBD2. This CDR3 has 13 residues. Germline V gene lookup returns CDR1 SNHLY and CDR2 FYNNEI. V lost 8 bases to trimming and J lost 14 bases; unmatched junction nucleotides: 17. The CDR3 sequence is CASGEGPSSSIYF. The DNA for the CDR3 is TGTGCCAGCGGGGAGGGCCCGTCTTCTTCGATTTACTTC. The entire variable domain, with the rest obtained from reference TRBV2 and TRBJ2-5, is as follows: EPEVTQTPSHQVTQMGQEVILRCVPISNHLYFYWYRQILGQKVEFLVSFYNNEISEKSEIFDDQFSVERPDGSNFTLKIRSTKLEDSAMYFCASGEGPSSSIYFGPGTRLLVL.